This T cell receptor beta chain was found in a study of blood T cell repertoires in COVID-19. Remarks on this clone: At the DNA level, this CDR3 is encoded by other sequences in the same sample as well.

The CDR3 runs 15 residues. Per germline, CDR1 SGHRS and CDR2 YFSETQ. Trimming at V came to 0 bases and at J to 1 base, leaving 0 bases not matched to a gene. Study processing details: Nucleated cell number was recorded as an estimate derived from reference gene primer amplification. Here immunoSEQ multiplex PCR was the method, and the copy in TCRdb shows in-frame clones only, minus some. V, J and clone size derive from that table, while D and trimming were established from the DNA sequence. The sample comprises roughly 100,000 clones, about 85% of which are singletons, and about 1.7% rests with the top ten.

The sequencing sample was made of peripheral blood. The J gene is TRBJ2-2, the V gene TRBV5-1; the match to TRBD2 covers 7 bases. The receptor comes from a woman aged 70-85 years with active or convalescent COVID-19. CDR3 in amino acids: CASSLASGNTGELFF. The DNA of the CDR3 is TGCGCCAGCAGCTTGGCTAGCGGGAACACCGGGGAGCTGTTTTTT.